This is a list of T cell receptor beta chains from one sample in a study of blood T cell repertoires in COVID-19. This table comes from immunoSEQ multiplex PCR, and its TCRdb copy is limited to in-frame clones, with some not included. Among roughly 200,000 clones listed, approximately 90% were seen once. The sample comprised PBMCs or T cells enriched from blood (not recorded which). These TCRs come from a man between 25 and 39 years old who had recovered from COVID-19. Each CDR3 is given without its conserved first and last residue. Each record gives: V gene, D gene, J gene, CDR3 protein. D genes are given only for firm matches.

TRBV7-2	TRBD2	TRBJ2-3	ASSTGREGLADTQY
TRBV10-2	TRBD2	TRBJ2-7	ASSESFGTSGYYYEQY
TRBV30	TRBD2	TRBJ2-1	ACTSGGSSYNEQF
TRBV28	TRBD1	TRBJ2-5	ASSLDRGGKETQY
TRBV6-5	-	TRBJ1-1	ASSYTEQGEAF
TRBV19	TRBD1	TRBJ1-5	ASSILGTGGNQPQH
TRBV18	-	TRBJ1-5	ASSPPQGQPQH
TRBV5-6	TRBD1	TRBJ2-7	ASSFVGQGTHEQY
TRBV6-5	-	TRBJ1-5	ASSYAGNQPQH
TRBV10-1	-	TRBJ1-2	ASSPDQRYGYT
TRBV28	-	TRBJ2-3	ASSLWSGKTDTQY
TRBV30	-	TRBJ2-7	AWMTLGYEQY
TRBV3-1/TRBV3-2	-	TRBJ2-5	ASVPAGGGETQY
TRBV27	TRBD1	TRBJ2-7	ASSDVGQGSHEQY
TRBV29-1	-	TRBJ1-1	SVSDSEGTEAF
TRBV5-3	-	TRBJ1-5	ARSLVDRDNQPQH
TRBV6-5	-	TRBJ1-3	ASSYSQAAGNTIY
TRBV11-2	TRBD1	TRBJ2-7	ASSFTPGTGNSYEQY
TRBV30	-	TRBJ1-2	AWMPTQGFVGGYT
TRBV6-5	-	TRBJ1-6	ASSYGERNSPLH
TRBV24-1	TRBD1	TRBJ2-1	ATRQGSSYNEQF
TRBV4-1	-	TRBJ2-5	ASSQDTGLKTQY
TRBV21-1	-	TRBJ1-6	ASSLGQSLHRWHLPLH
TRBV2	-	TRBJ2-1	ASSGEDNEQF
TRBV20-1	TRBD1	TRBJ1-2	SASRSTGDYGYT
TRBV14	-	TRBJ2-5	ASSQGDSLQETQY
TRBV7-9	TRBD2	TRBJ2-2	ASNRLAGLTGELF
TRBV5-1	TRBD1	TRBJ2-7	ASSLQGQAYEQY
TRBV5-5	TRBD1	TRBJ1-1	ASTSGTANTEAF
TRBV4-1	-	TRBJ2-7	ASSVRLVSYEQY
TRBV11-2	-	TRBJ1-2	ASSSGTYGYT
TRBV10-1	-	TRBJ2-3	ASSETVTDTQY
TRBV10-3	TRBD1	TRBJ2-7	AISDNDRVSSYEQY
TRBV27	TRBD1	TRBJ1-1	ASSRRTGSSLNTEAF
TRBV27	TRBD1	TRBJ1-6	ASSAGQFYNSPLH
TRBV7-9	-	TRBJ2-2	ASSLRPSPPNTGELF
TRBV19	-	TRBJ2-1	ASSGQFSYNEQF
TRBV28	-	TRBJ1-3	ASSNGGIGNTIY
TRBV6-5	-	TRBJ1-6	ASSYLHIYNSPLH
TRBV2	-	TRBJ1-1	ASTPNRLEGTEAF
TRBV11-2	-	TRBJ2-3	ASSPGAGLSTDTQY
TRBV3-1/TRBV3-2	TRBD1	TRBJ2-7	ASSQGTGGPREQY
TRBV5-1	-	TRBJ1-3	ASSLDISSGNTIY
TRBV11-2	TRBD2	TRBJ2-7	ASSLGGLAGSYEQY
TRBV19	-	TRBJ1-3	ASTPHRAGNTIY
TRBV6-5	-	TRBJ1-6	ASSYESYNSPLH
TRBV27	-	TRBJ2-7	ASWDSTPPYEQY
TRBV6-5	TRBD1	TRBJ1-2	ASRKDQGAGGYT
TRBV3-1/TRBV3-2	TRBD1	TRBJ1-1	ASSQDTADRGAF
TRBV3-1/TRBV3-2	TRBD1	TRBJ1-2	ASSPRPGTGGGGYT